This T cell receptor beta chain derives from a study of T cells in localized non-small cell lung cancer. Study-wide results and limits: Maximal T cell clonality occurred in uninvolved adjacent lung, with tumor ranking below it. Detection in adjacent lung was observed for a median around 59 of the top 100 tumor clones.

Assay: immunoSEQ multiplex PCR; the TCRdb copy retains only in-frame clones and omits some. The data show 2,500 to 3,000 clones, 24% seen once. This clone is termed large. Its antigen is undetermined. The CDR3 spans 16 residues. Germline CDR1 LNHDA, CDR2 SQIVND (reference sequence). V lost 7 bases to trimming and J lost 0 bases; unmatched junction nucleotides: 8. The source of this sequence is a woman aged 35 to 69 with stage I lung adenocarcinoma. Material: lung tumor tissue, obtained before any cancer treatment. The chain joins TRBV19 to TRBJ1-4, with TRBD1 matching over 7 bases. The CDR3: CASTGGAYATNEKLFF. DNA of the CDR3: TGTGCCAGTACAGGGGGAGCTTACGCAACTAATGAAAAACTGTTTTTT.